This T cell receptor beta chain stems from a study of early T cells in non-severe SARS-CoV-2 infection. For the study at large: Chains stayed unpaired after sequencing of bulk RNA from unsorted whole blood.

This clonotype was found many times. Its antigen is unknown. Tagging with unique molecular identifiers was applied to individual cDNA molecules. TCRdb re-called the 5' RACE reads through MiXCR, storing one row per CDR3 protein. The data contain some 100,000 distinct CDR3 sequences, roughly 14% of them singletons. General observations from the study: Sequences matched to VDJdb favored anti-spike CD8 responses, while private and CD4 specificities were missed.

V was pared by 3 bases and J by 1 base, with 3 bases between. Germline assignment: CDR1 MNHNS and CDR2 SASEGT. The CDR3 contains 13 residues. The sample comprised whole blood. This TCR came from an adult who was a healthcare worker with PCR-confirmed SARS-CoV-2 infection or an uninfected control (not recorded which). The chain recombines TRBV6-1 with TRBJ2-2; D call uncertain. CDR3 nucleotide sequence: TGTGCCAGCAGTGACGGGAACACCGGGGAGCTGTTTTTT. Amino acids: CASSDGNTGELFF.